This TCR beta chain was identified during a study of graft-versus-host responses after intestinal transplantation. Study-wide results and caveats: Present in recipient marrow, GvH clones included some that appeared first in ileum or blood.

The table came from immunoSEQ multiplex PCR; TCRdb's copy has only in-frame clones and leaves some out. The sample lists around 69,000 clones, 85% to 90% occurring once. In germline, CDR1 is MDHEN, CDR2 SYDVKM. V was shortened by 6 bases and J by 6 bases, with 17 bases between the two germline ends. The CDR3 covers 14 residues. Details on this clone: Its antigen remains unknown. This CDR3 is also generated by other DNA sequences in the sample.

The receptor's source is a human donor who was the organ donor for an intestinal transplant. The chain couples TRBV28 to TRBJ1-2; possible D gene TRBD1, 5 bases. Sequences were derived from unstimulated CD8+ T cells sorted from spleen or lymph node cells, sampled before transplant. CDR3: CASSTRGIQDGYTF. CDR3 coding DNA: TGTGCCAGCAGCACCCGCGGCATACAGGATGGCTACACCTTC.